The following is a T cell receptor (beta chain) sequence with its context. Its antigen is as yet unknown. TCRdb's copy holds only in-frame clones and misses some; the assay was immunoSEQ multiplex PCR. The repertoire includes 65,000 or so clones, 92% of them detected once, and 1% to 1.5% sits in the top ten. The record originates from a study of cytomegalovirus exposure and HLA in healthy donors. J gave up 2 bases and V 6 bases, and 0 bases lay outside the gene matches. CDR1 is MNHNS, CDR2 SASEGT, per germline. CDR3 length: 12 amino acids. Findings of the study overall: The study found most TCR sequences rare, yet found some public TCRs in many donors. Reportedly, cytomegalovirus status was diagnosed with high sensitivity and specificity.

This clonotype was obtained from a woman aged 18-29 years in good health and CMV-seronegative. What was sequenced was PBMCs. V gene TRBV6-1 combines with J gene TRBJ1-2, with 7 nucleotides matching TRBD1. The CDR3 protein is CASRQGNYGYTF. CDR3 nucleotides: TGTGCCAGCAGACAGGGGAACTATGGCTACACCTTC.